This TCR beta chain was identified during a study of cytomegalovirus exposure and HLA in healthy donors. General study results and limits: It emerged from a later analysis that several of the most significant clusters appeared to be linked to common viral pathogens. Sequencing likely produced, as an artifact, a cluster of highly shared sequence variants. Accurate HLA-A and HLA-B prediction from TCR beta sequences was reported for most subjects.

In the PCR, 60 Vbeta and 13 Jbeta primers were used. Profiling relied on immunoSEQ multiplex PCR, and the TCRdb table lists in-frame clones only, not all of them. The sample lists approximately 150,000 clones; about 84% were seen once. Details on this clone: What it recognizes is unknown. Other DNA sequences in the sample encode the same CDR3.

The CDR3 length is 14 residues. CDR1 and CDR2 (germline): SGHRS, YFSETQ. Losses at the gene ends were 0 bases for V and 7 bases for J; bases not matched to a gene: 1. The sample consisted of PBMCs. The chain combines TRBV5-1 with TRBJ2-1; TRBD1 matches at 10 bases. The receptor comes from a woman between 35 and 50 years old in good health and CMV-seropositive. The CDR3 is CASSLGTGGNEQFF. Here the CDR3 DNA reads TGCGCCAGCAGCTTGGGGACAGGGGGGAATGAGCAGTTCTTC.